The 5 T cell receptor beta chains listed next were all sequenced from one sample in a study of blood T cell repertoires in COVID-19. The assay was immunoSEQ multiplex PCR, and TCRdb's table has in-frame clones only and misses some. This table holds roughly 190,000 clones, around nine tenths found once. Material: peripheral blood. The source is a man aged 30-40 years with acute or convalescent COVID-19.

V and J are TRBV11-2 and TRBJ1-3, with D possibly TRBD1 on 5 matching bases. The CDR3 totals 15 residues. Per the germline V gene, CDR1 is SGHAT and CDR2 is FQNNGV. Trimming removed 1 base from V and 4 bases from J, with 11 bases in between. In nucleotides, the CDR3 is TGTGCCAGCAGCTTAGGCTGGTCAGGGGGAAACACCATATATTTT. Its protein is CASSLGWSGGNTIYF.

The chain is built from TRBV5-1 and TRBJ2-7; no clear D. Deletions cut 2 bases from V and 3 bases from J, with 9 bases between. Germline V lookup: CDR1 SGHRS, CDR2 YFSETQ. The CDR3 covers 13 residues. The CDR3 is CASSLTPGYEQYF. For the CDR3, the DNA is TGCGCCAGCAGCTTAACCCCGGGCTACGAGCAGTACTTC.

The V and J genes are TRBV5-1 and TRBJ1-3; no firm D call. The V and J ends lost 6 bases and 0 bases respectively, with 13 bases between them. Germline lookup yields CDR1 SGHRS and CDR2 YFSETQ. CDR3 length: 15 residues. The CDR3 DNA reads as TGCGCCAGCACTCCCAACTCAGGCTCTGGAAACACCATATATTTT. Protein product: CASTPNSGSGNTIYF.

The rearrangement uses TRBV7-2 and TRBJ2-5, with 10 bases identical to TRBD2. This CDR3 region has 16 residues. The J segment lost 5 bases and the V segment lost 0 bases, leaving 6 bases of the junction unmatched. CDR1 and CDR2 from the germline V gene are SGHTA and FQGNSA. DNA of the CDR3: TGTGCCAGCAGCTTAGCCCCGGGACTAGCGAGCGAGACCCAGTACTTC. This translates into CASSLAPGLASETQYF.

The rearrangement links TRBV6-5 to TRBJ1-3; D is ambiguous. Trimming took off 6 bases at V and 10 bases at J, with 10 bases between the two ends. The germline V gene encodes CDR1 MNHEY and CDR2 SVGAGI. The CDR3 spans 11 residues. The DNA of the CDR3 is TGTGCCAGCAGCCACCTTGCGACCATATATTTT. This translates into CASSHLATIYF.